The 26 T cell receptor beta chains in this list originate from one sample, sequenced in a study of cytomegalovirus exposure and HLA in healthy donors. Clones were sequenced by immunoSEQ multiplex PCR, and TCRdb holds only the in-frame ones, with some missing. Counted here are around 400,000 clones, roughly 89% occurring once; the ten biggest clones make up 0.83%. The source material was PBMCs. These receptors came from a woman under 30 in good health and CMV-seronegative.

The chain recombines TRBV27 with TRBJ2-7; the match to TRBD1 covers 8 bases. V shed 6 bases and J 4 bases; nucleotides not matched to a gene: 5. Germline V gene data show CDR1 as MNHEY and CDR2 as SMNVEV (reference sequence). This CDR3 is 13 amino acids long. The CDR3 DNA follows: TGTGCCAGCAGACGAACAGGGGGTTACGAGCAGTACTTC. It codes for CASRRTGGYEQYF.

The chain links TRBV19 to TRBJ2-1; 8 bases agree with TRBD2. The ends lost 5 bases at V and 1 base at J; junction bases unmatched: 7. The CDR3 extends over 16 amino acids. CDR1 is LNHDA, CDR2 SQIVND, per germline (reference sequence). The CDR3 spells CASSDLRGESYNEQFF. DNA for the CDR3: TGTGCCAGTAGTGATCTGCGGGGGGAATCCTACAATGAGCAGTTCTTC.

The rearrangement joins TRBV15 to TRBJ2-3; D is unclear. This CDR3 region has 15 residues. V lost 2 bases to trimming and J lost 0 bases, with 9 bases between them. CDR1 is LNHNV, CDR2 YYDKDF, per germline (reference sequence). CDR3 in amino acids: CATSRQVKSTDTQYF. CDR3 sequence (DNA): TGTGCCACCAGCAGACAGGTTAAGAGCACAGATACGCAGTATTTT.

The sample holds one count of this clone. V is TRBV5-4 and J is TRBJ2-7; TRBD1 matches 9 bases. Looked up from germline, CDR1 is SGHNT and CDR2 is YYREEE (reference sequence). The V gene end was trimmed by 4 bases and the J gene end by 6 bases; junction bases not matched to a gene: 11. This CDR3 has 15 residues. The CDR3 sequence: CASSPDRGQRGEQYF. CDR3 nucleotides: TGTGCCAGCAGCCCGGACAGGGGCCAACGGGGCGAGCAGTACTTC.

The chain links TRBV30 to TRBJ2-7, with D perhaps TRBD2 (5 bases). This CDR3 comprises 13 residues. Germline V gene data show CDR1 as GTSNPN and CDR2 as SVGIG (reference sequence). Trimming shortened V by 2 bases and J by 2 bases, and 10 bases separated the two germline ends. The CDR3: CAWSPGLTYEQYF. The DNA of the CDR3 is TGTGCCTGGAGTCCCGGACTGACCTACGAGCAGTACTTC.

V is TRBV7-8 and J is TRBJ2-5; a weak D match, TRBD1 (6 bases). The CDR3 extends over 16 amino acids. The germline gives CDR1 SGHVS, CDR2 FQNEAQ. Trimming took off 3 bases at V and 2 bases at J, with 16 bases between the two ends. The CDR3 protein is CASSFERQVPQETQYF. DNA of the CDR3: TGTGCCAGCAGCTTCGAACGACAGGTACCTCAAGAGACCCAGTACTTC.

The chain combines TRBV14 with TRBJ2-1; 10 bases fit TRBD2. The CDR3 is 20 residues long. V dropped 3 bases and J dropped 1; count of bases not matched to a gene: 15. Germline lookup yields CDR1 SGHDN and CDR2 FVKESK. The CDR3 protein is CASSHGRSPSGSASYNEQFF. CDR3 in DNA: TGTGCCAGCAGCCATGGGAGGAGCCCTAGCGGGAGCGCGTCCTACAATGAGCAGTTCTTC.

J is TRBJ2-1 and V is TRBV6-1; the match to TRBD2 covers 9 bases. The CDR3 totals 17 residues. Germline CDR1 MNHNS, CDR2 SASEGT. The trim removed 2 bases at V and 3 bases at J, leaving 8 bases unmatched. The CDR3 region has the DNA TGTGCCAGCAGTGAACGGCCTAGCGGGACCAACTACAATGAGCAGTTCTTC. Translation gives CASSERPSGTNYNEQFF.

This chain joins TRBV2 and TRBJ2-4, with D perhaps matching TRBD2 (6 bases). Germline CDR1 SNHLY, CDR2 FYNNEI. The CDR3 spans 14 residues. Trimming cost V 3 bases and J 7 bases, with 13 bases left between them. CDR3 region: CASSDAGGMNIQYF. CDR3 DNA: TGTGCCAGCAGTGACGCCGGGGGAATGAACATTCAGTACTTC.

The chain links TRBV28 to TRBJ1-5, with 9 bases that match TRBD1. The junction had 6 bases not matched to a gene; V was cut back by 6 bases and J by 6 bases. This CDR3 is 14 amino acids long. CDR1 is MDHEN and CDR2 is SYDVKM in the germline V gene. The CDR3 DNA reads TGTGCCAGCAGCCTTAACAGGGGGCTTCAGCCCCAGCATTTT. Encoded protein: CASSLNRGLQPQHF. Full variable domain (remainder filled in from reference TRBV28 and TRBJ1-5): DVKVTQSSRYLVKRTGEKVFLECVQDMDHENMFWYRQDPGLGLRLIYFSYDVKMKEKGDIPEGYSVSREKKERFSLILESASTNQTSMYLCASSLNRGLQPQHFGDGTRLSIL.

The rearrangement uses TRBV28 and TRBJ2-2, with D perhaps matching TRBD2 (6 bases). V was trimmed by 6 bases and J by 2 bases, leaving 7 bases between them. The germline CDR1 and CDR2 sequences are MDHEN and SYDVKM. The CDR3 length is 13 residues. The CDR3 sequence: CASRGGNTGELFF. CDR3 DNA sequence: TGTGCCAGCAGGGGGGGTAACACCGGGGAGCTGTTTTTT.

A single count supports this clone. The chain links TRBV18 to TRBJ2-7; D may be TRBD1 (6 bases). V was trimmed by 1 base and J by 7 bases, leaving 14 bases between them. CDR3 length equals 14 residues. Germline CDR1 is KGHSH and CDR2 is LQKENI. The CDR3 loop reads CASSPQGDVGEQYF. The CDR3 DNA sequence: TGTGCCAGCTCACCACAGGGGGACGTGGGAGAGCAGTACTTC.

The genes are TRBV6-6 and TRBJ1-1, with 7 bases aligning to TRBD1. J was trimmed by 8 bases and V by 4 bases; bases with no gene match: 13. Germline loops: CDR1 MNHNY, CDR2 SVGAGI (reference sequence). The CDR3 is 15 amino acids. CDR3 loop: CASSSDRAIAGEAFF. The CDR3, as DNA: TGTGCCAGCAGTTCTGACAGGGCGATAGCGGGGGAAGCTTTCTTT.

This clone was counted a few times. This rearrangement joins TRBV6-6 to TRBJ2-7; D uncertain. CDR1 and CDR2 from the germline V gene are MNHNY and SVGAGI (reference sequence). V lost 7 bases and J 2 bases, leaving 12 bases between the germline ends. CDR3 length: 13 residues. CDR3 in DNA: TGTGCCAGCACCCAGGCCCCTACCTACGAGCAGTACTTC. Its protein product is CASTQAPTYEQYF.

CDR3 amino acids: CASSPPGTGELFF. CDR3 nucleotide sequence: TGTGCCAGCAGCCCTCCCGGCACCGGGGAGCTGTTTTTT. This sequence joins TRBV11-2 and TRBJ2-2; D is unresolved. The CDR3 has 13 residues. CDR1 is SGHAT, CDR2 FQNNGV, per germline. Trimming stripped 5 bases from V and 4 bases from J, with 8 bases between.

The chain recombines TRBV5-1 with TRBJ2-1; TRBD1 matches at 8 bases. V lost 3 bases and J lost 3; bases outside the gene matches: 8. Per the germline V gene, CDR1 is SGHRS and CDR2 is YFSETQ. The CDR3 is 16 amino acids. Here the CDR3 reads CASSSGQGAGYNEQFF. In DNA form, the CDR3 reads TGCGCCAGCAGCTCTGGACAGGGCGCCGGCTACAATGAGCAGTTCTTC.

The sample holds one count of this clone. One end of the junction is discordant with germline, which a read error may explain. The chain recombines TRBV10-3 with TRBJ2-7, with D possibly being TRBD2 (5 bases). CDR1 and CDR2 from the germline V gene are ENHRY and SYGVKD. The CDR3 runs to 14 residues. Written as DNA, the CDR3 is TGTGCCAGCAGTGAAGCGCTTCGTACGGGAAAGCAGTACTTC. Protein product: CASSEALRTGKQYF.

CDR3 in amino acids: CASSITTPRGSGYTF. As DNA, the CDR3 is TGTGCCAGTAGTATAACCACGCCGCGAGGCTCTGGCTACACCTTC. This rearrangement joins TRBV19 to TRBJ1-2, with D uncertain. The CDR3 runs to 15 residues. With 2 bases removed from V and 7 bases from J, the gap between germline ends came to 17 bases. Looked up from germline, CDR1 is LNHDA and CDR2 is SQIVND (reference sequence). Full variable domain (remainder filled in from reference TRBV19 and TRBJ1-2): DGGITQSPKYLFRKEGQNVTLSCEQNLNHDAMYWYRQDPGQGLRLIYYSQIVNDFQKGDIAEGYSVSREKKESFPLTVTSAQKNPTAFYLCASSITTPRGSGYTFGSGTRLTVV.

This clone was detected only once. V usage is TRBV12-2 and J usage is TRBJ2-7; the D call TRBD2 from the table was never checked on the DNA. TRBV12-2 is described as a pseudogene. The CDR3 has 17 amino acids. Here the CDR3 reads CASRREGRLAGSNEQYF. CDR3 coding DNA: TGTGCAAGTCGCCGTGAGGGGAGGCTAGCGGGAAGCAACGAGCAGTACTTC.

The chain links TRBV2 to TRBJ1-2; D perhaps matches TRBD1 (5 bases). V shed 8 bases and J shed 2 bases, with 39 bases lying between them. Germline values: CDR1 SNHLY, CDR2 FYNNEI. The CDR3 is 22 residues long. This CDR3 reads CASGRQRWVKEVLISQNYGYTF. The CDR3 nucleotides read TGTGCCAGCGGAAGACAGAGATGGGTCAAAGAAGTTCTCATCTCTCAAAACTATGGCTACACCTTC.

In this sample, this clone turned up a few times. The chain employs TRBV19 and TRBJ1-5; 8 bases agree with TRBD1. V lost 6 bases to trimming and J lost 7 bases; unmatched junction nucleotides: 8. In germline, CDR1 is LNHDA, CDR2 SQIVND (reference sequence). The CDR3 is 14 amino acids. CDR3 sequence (DNA): TGTGCCAGTAGGGAGACAGGGGAGAGACAGCCCCAGCATTTT. This encodes CASRETGERQPQHF.

This chain connects TRBV4-1 to TRBJ2-1; 7 bases are shared with TRBD2. V lost 2 bases and J lost 2; bases outside the gene matches: 3. The CDR3 consists of 15 residues. Germline CDR1 and CDR2: MGHRA and YSYEKL. CDR3 nucleotides: TGCGCCAGCAGCCAAACTAGCGATCCCTACAATGAGCAGTTCTTC. Protein: CASSQTSDPYNEQFF.

CDR3: CASSELRGQYF. As DNA, the CDR3 is TGTGCCAGCAGTGAACTAAGGGGGCAGTACTTC. The gene calls are TRBV2 and TRBJ2-7; tentative D call: TRBD1 (5 bases). From germline, CDR1 is SNHLY and CDR2 FYNNEI. V shed 2 bases and J shed 9 bases, with 8 bases lying between them. This CDR3 has 11 amino acids.

V is TRBV11-2 and J is TRBJ2-1; tentatively, D is TRBD2 (5 bases). CDR3 length: 15 residues. Germline CDR1 is SGHAT and CDR2 is FQNNGV. The V gene lost 1 base and the J gene lost 4 bases, with 11 bases spanning the gap. The DNA of the CDR3 is TGTGCCAGCAGCTTAGTTGCCAGCGGTTACAATGAGCAGTTCTTC. It yields the protein CASSLVASGYNEQFF.

This rearrangement joins TRBV13 to TRBJ2-1, with D unclear. The CDR3 is 12 residues long. V was clipped by 2 bases and J by 8 bases, with 7 bases between them. Germline CDR1 reads PRHDT; CDR2 reads FYEKMQ (reference sequence). In DNA, the CDR3 is TGTGCCAGCAGCTTAATCGCGGATGAGCAGTTCTTC. Its translation is CASSLIADEQFF.

The rearrangement links TRBV4-1 to TRBJ2-1; D possibly corresponds to TRBD1 (7 bases). The V and J ends lost 4 bases and 0 bases respectively, with 16 bases between them. Germline V gene lookup returns CDR1 MGHRA and CDR2 YSYEKL. CDR3 length: 17 residues. The CDR3 here is CASSPRQGGGSYNEQFF. The CDR3 nucleotides are TGCGCCAGCAGCCCCCGGCAGGGGGGCGGCTCCTACAATGAGCAGTTCTTC.